The text below deals with one T cell receptor beta chain. Its antigen is still unknown. The sample carries other DNA sequences with the same CDR3. The sample comes from a study of cytomegalovirus exposure and HLA in healthy donors. Study-wide results and limits: Testing in vitro showed a few CMV-associated chains specific for CMV antigens.

60 Vbeta and 13 Jbeta primers were used in PCR. Libraries were prepared by immunoSEQ multiplex PCR; TCRdb keeps only in-frame clonotypes and omits some of them. The sample holds some 200,000 clones, 78% seen once. Specimen: PBMCs. This TCR derives from a female donor in good health and CMV-seronegative.

CDR3 sequence (DNA): TGTGCCAGCAGCGGTATGACACAGGGGGGAAACACTGAAGCTTTCTTT. It is translated as CASSGMTQGGNTEAFF. J is TRBJ1-1 and V is TRBV9, with 8 nucleotides matching TRBD1. The CDR3 covers 16 residues. Germline CDR1 SGDLS, CDR2 YYNGEE. The V segment lost 3 bases and the J segment 2 bases; nucleotides outside the gene matches: 9.